This TCR beta chain was identified in a study of blood T cell repertoires in COVID-19 (TCRdb year 2020). Context from the whole study: Collaborator samples came from the United States, Italy and Spain and covered acute and convalescent phases of COVID-19. Sample metadata almost always included a de-identified subject ID, COVID-19 status, age in years and sex. The material from the prospective study consisted of cDNA or gDNA derived from T cells, B-cell-depleted T cells, or PBMCs. Where available, HLA class I and class II types were taken from metadata supplied by the sample provider and were not determined by assay-based typing. The samples were drawn from the first 160 participants of the ongoing ImmuneRACE study and from some 1,300 subjects provided by 6 global collaborators. Subjects who had been exposed to COVID-19, were actively infected with it, or had recovered from it provided the deeply sampled blood TCRbeta repertoires that made up the dataset. A freely available public database, intended as a resource for researchers studying the immune response to SARS-CoV-2, is where the repertoires were released. Findings and caveats that apply to the study as a whole: The amount of clinical and demographic metadata varied by source and participant and was provided uncurated.

Turning to this clone: What antigen it recognizes has not been identified. Per-base quality was not reported, and no clone a single base away is much larger than it.

The germline V gene (reference sequence) provides CDR1 PRHDT and CDR2 FYEKMQ. V sheds 5 bases and J sheds 0 bases, leaving 14 bases between their ends. Including the terminal cysteine and phenylalanine, the CDR3 comprises 15 residues. Only CDR3 DNA remains: 45 bases, in frame from the first base. The collaborating institutions used their own protocols to collect whole blood in K2EDTA tubes. Collaborator samples were shipped for TCRbeta analysis as frozen whole blood, isolated PBMCs, or DNA extracted from either sample type. TCRbeta CDR3 regions were amplified from genomic DNA by means of the immunoSEQ Assay, a bias-controlled multiplex PCR. Under the source paper's analysis protocol: The number of nucleated cells in each sample was estimated by amplification of reference gene primers within the assay. To quantify the absolute abundance of each unique TCRbeta CDR3 rearrangement, sequence reads were collapsed and filtered. Productive Simpson clonality was computed per sample as the square root of Simpson's diversity index over productive rearrangements. Not all clones reach the TCRdb copy of this immuneACCESS table, which keeps in-frame sequences only. Checked studies attribute under half of the gap to unresolved V genes and leave the rest unexplained. The DNA was the basis for D and trimming; V, J and clone size are from that table. The sample yields about 110,000 clones; about four fifths were counted once. Together, the top ten hold approximately 4.5% of the sample.

This sequence uses TRBV13 and TRBJ2-7, with the D gene not clear enough to name. The sequenced sample was peripheral blood. This TCR was sampled from a man in his 70s with acute or convalescent COVID-19. In nucleotides, the sequence is TGTGCCAGCAGCCCCCCTGGGCCACCCTCCTACGAGCAGTACTTC. Protein translation: CASSPPGPPSYEQYF.